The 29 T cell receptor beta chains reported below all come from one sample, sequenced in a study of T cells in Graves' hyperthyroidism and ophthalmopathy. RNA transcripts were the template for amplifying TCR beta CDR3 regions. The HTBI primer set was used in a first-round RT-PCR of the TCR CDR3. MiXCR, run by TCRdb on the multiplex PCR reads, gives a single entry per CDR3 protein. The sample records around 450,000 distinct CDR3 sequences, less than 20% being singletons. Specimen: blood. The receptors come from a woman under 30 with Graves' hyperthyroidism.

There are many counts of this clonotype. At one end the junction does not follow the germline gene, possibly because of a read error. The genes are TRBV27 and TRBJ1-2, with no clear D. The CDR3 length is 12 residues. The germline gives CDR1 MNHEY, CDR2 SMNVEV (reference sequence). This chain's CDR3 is CASSVSGYGYTF. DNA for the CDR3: TGTGCCAGCAGTGTATCGGGGTATGGCTACACCTTC.

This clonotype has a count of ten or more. For the CDR3, the DNA is TGTGCCAGCAGCTTTTCGGGACGGGACACTGAAGCTTTCTTT. Translated, it gives CASSFSGRDTEAFF. The chain couples TRBV7-3 to TRBJ1-1, with D perhaps TRBD1 (5 bases). The CDR3 is 14 amino acids. Looked up from germline, CDR1 is SGHTA and CDR2 is FQGTGA. Trimming removed 3 bases from V and 3 bases from J, with 11 bases in between.

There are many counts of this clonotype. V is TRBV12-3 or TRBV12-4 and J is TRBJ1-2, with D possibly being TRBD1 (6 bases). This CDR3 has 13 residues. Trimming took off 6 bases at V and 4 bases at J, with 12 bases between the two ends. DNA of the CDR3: TGTGCCAGCAGCCATACAGGGTTCTATGGCTACACCTTC. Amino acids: CASSHTGFYGYTF.

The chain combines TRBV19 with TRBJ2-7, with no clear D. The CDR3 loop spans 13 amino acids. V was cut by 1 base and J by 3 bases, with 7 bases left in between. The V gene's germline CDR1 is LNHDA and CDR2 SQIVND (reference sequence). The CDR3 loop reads CASSIGSGYEQYF. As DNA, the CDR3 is TGTGCCAGTAGTATAGGGTCGGGCTACGAGCAGTACTTC.

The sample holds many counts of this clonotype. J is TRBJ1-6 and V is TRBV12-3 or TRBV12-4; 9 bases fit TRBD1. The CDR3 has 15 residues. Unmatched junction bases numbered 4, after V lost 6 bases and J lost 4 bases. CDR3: CASSPTGGYNSPLHF. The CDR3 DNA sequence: TGTGCCAGCAGCCCGACAGGGGGATATAATTCACCCCTCCACTTT.

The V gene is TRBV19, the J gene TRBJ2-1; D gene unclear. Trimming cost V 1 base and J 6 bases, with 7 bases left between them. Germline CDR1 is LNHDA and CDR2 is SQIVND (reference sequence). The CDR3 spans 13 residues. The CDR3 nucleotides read TGTGCCAGTAGTATAGGGGTAGTCAATGAGCAGTTCTTC. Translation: CASSIGVVNEQFF. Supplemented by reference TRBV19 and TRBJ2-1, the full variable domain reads DGGITQSPKYLFRKEGQNVTLSCEQNLNHDAMYWYRQDPGQGLRLIYYSQIVNDFQKGDIAEGYSVSREKKESFPLTVTSAQKNPTAFYLCASSIGVVNEQFFGPGTRLTVL.

This chain's CDR3 is CASSQANLEQYF. CDR3 sequence (DNA): TGTGCCAGCAGCCAAGCGAATCTCGAGCAGTACTTC. The J gene is TRBJ2-7, the V gene TRBV27; D remains unclear. The CDR3 loop spans 12 amino acids. Germline CDR1 MNHEY, CDR2 SMNVEV (reference sequence). With 6 bases removed from V and 6 bases from J, the gap between germline ends came to 12 bases.

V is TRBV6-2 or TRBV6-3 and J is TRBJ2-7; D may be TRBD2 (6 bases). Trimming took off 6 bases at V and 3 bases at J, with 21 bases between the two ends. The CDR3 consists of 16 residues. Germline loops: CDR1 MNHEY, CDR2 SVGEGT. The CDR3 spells CASRKSTRELYYEQYF. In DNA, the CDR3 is TGTGCCAGCAGGAAAAGCACACGGGAGTTGTACTACGAGCAGTACTTC.

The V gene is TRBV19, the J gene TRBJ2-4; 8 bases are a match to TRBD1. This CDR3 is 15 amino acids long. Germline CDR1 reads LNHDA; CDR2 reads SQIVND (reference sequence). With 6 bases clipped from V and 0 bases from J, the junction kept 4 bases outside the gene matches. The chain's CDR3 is CASRPDRAAKNIQYF. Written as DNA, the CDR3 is TGTGCCAGTAGACCGGACAGGGCAGCCAAAAACATTCAGTACTTC.

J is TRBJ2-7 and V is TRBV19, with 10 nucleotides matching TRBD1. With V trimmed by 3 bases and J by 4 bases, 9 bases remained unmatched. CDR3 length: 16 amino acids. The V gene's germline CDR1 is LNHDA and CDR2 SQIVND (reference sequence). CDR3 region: CASSIPGQGTGYEQYF. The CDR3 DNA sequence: TGTGCCAGTAGTATTCCGGGACAGGGGACGGGTTACGAGCAGTACTTC.

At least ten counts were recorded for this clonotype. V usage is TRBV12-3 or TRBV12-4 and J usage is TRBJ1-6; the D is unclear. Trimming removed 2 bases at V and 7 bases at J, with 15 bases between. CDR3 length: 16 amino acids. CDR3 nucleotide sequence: TGTGCCAGCAGTTTAAGGGTGGGTGCAGCGAATTCACCCCTCCACTTT. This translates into CASSLRVGAANSPLHF.

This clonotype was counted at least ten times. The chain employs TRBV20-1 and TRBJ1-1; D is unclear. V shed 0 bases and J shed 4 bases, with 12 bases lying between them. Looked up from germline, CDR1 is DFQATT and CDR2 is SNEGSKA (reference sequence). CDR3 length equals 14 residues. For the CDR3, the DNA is TGCAGTGCTAGAGATCCTTTAGGCAGCACTGAAGCTTTCTTT. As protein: CSARDPLGSTEAFF.

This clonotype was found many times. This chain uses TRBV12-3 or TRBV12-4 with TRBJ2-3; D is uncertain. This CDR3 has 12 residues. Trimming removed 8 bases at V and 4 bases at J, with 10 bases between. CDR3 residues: CASGNTADTQYF. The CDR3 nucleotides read TGTGCCAGCGGAAACACAGCAGATACGCAGTATTTT.

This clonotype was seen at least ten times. CDR3 region: CASSLDGLAGDNEQFF. CDR3 nucleotides: TGTGCCAGCAGCTTAGATGGGCTAGCGGGGGACAATGAGCAGTTCTTC. J is TRBJ2-1 and V is TRBV7-9; TRBD2 matches 10 bases. CDR3 length: 16 residues. Germline V gene data show CDR1 as SEHNR and CDR2 as FQNEAQ (reference sequence). Germline trimming cut 1 base from V and 5 bases from J; bases unmatched to any gene: 5.

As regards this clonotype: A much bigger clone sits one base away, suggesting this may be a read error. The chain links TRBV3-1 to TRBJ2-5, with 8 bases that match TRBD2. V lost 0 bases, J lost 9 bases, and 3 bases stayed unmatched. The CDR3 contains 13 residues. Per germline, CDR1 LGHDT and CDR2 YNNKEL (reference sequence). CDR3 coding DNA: TGTGCCAGCAGCCAAGATCTGCGGGGGGCCCAGTACTTC. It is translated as CASSQDLRGAQYF.

The CDR3 DNA sequence: TGTGCCAGCAGGGAGTTGTCGAGGGGAGAAAAACTGTTTTTT. This codes for CASRELSRGEKLFF. The chain couples TRBV12-3 or TRBV12-4 to TRBJ1-4; weak D call: TRBD1 (5 bases). V lost 6 bases, J lost 8 bases, and 16 bases lay in between. The CDR3 spans 14 residues.

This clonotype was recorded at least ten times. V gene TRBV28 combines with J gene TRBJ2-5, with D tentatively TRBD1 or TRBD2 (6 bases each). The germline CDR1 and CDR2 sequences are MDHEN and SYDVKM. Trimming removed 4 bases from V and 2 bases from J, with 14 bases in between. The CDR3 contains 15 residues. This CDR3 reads CASSSGGPGQETQYF. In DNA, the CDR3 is TGTGCCAGCAGTTCTGGGGGGCCGGGGCAAGAGACCCAGTACTTC.

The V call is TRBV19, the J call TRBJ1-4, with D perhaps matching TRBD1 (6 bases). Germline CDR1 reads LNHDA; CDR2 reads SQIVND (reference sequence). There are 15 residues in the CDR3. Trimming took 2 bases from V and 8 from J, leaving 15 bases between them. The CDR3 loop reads CASSIPGGVQEKLFF. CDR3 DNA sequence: TGTGCCAGTAGTATACCTGGGGGCGTTCAGGAAAAACTGTTTTTT.

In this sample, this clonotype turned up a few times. The CDR3, as DNA: TGTGCCAGCAGCGACGCTACTACCTCCTACGAGCAGTACTTC. This translates into CASSDATTSYEQYF. This chain links TRBV7-9 with TRBJ2-7; no clear D gene. There are 14 residues in the CDR3. The germline CDR1 and CDR2 sequences are SEHNR and FQNEAQ (reference sequence). V was pared by 5 bases and J by 0 bases, with 11 bases between. Together with reference TRBV7-9 and TRBJ2-7, the CDR3 gives the full variable domain: DTGVSQNPRHKITKRGQNVTFRCDPISEHNRLYWYRQTLGQGPEFLTYFQNEAQLEKSRLLSDRFSAERPKGSFSTLEIQRTEQGDSAMYLCASSDATTSYEQYFGPGTRLTVT.

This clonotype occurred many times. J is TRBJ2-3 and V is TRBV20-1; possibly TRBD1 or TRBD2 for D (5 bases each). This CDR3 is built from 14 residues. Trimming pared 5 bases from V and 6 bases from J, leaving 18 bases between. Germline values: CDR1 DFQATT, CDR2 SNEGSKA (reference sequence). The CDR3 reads CSAEPGPPADTQYF. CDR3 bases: TGCAGTGCTGAACCGGGGCCGCCAGCGGATACGCAGTATTTT.

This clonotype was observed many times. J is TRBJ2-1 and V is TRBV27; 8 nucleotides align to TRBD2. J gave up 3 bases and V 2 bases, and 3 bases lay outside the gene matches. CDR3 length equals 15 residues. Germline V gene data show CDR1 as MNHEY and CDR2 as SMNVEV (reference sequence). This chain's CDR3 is CASSLKGTSYNEQFF. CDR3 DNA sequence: TGTGCCAGCAGTTTAAAGGGGACTAGCTACAATGAGCAGTTCTTC.

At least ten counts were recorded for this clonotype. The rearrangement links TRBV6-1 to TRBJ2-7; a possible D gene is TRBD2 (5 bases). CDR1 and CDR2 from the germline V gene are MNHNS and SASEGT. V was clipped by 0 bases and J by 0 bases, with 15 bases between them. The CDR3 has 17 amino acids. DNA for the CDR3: TGTGCCAGCAGTGAAGCGGTTCGAGGGTTCAGCTCCTACGAGCAGTACTTC. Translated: CASSEAVRGFSSYEQYF.

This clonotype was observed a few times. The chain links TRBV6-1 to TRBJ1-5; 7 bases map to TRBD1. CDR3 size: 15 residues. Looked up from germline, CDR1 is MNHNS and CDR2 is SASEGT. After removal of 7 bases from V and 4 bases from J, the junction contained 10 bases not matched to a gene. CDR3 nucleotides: TGTGCCAGCACCAAGGGGACAGTTTTAAATCAGCCCCAGCATTTT. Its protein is CASTKGTVLNQPQHF.

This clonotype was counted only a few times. The CDR3 loop is CASRPAGKGTQYF. In DNA, the CDR3 is TGTGCCAGCCGGCCAGCGGGGAAGGGTACGCAGTATTTT. The chain carries TRBV6-4 and TRBJ2-3; 7 bases line up with TRBD2. V lost 8 bases, J lost 8 bases, and 10 bases stayed unmatched. This CDR3 has 13 amino acids. CDR1 and CDR2 (germline): MRHNA, SNTAGT.

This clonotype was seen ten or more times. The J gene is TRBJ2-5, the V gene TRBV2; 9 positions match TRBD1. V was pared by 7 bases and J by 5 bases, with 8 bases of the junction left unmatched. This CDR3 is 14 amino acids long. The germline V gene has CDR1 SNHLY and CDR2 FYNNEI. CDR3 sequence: CASTGQGMQETQYF. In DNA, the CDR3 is TGTGCCAGCACGGGACAGGGAATGCAGGAGACCCAGTACTTC. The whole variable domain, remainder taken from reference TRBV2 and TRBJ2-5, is EPEVTQTPSHQVTQMGQEVILRCVPISNHLYFYWYRQILGQKVEFLVSFYNNEISEKSEIFDDQFSVERPDGSNFTLKIRSTKLEDSAMYFCASTGQGMQETQYFGPGTRLLVL.

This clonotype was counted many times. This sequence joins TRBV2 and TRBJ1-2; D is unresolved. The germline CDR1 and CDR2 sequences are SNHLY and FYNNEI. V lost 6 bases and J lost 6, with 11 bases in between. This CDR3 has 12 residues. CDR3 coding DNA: TGTGCCAGCAGGGGTCAAGTGAATGGCTACACCTTC. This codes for CASRGQVNGYTF. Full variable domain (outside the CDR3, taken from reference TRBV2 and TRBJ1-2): EPEVTQTPSHQVTQMGQEVILRCVPISNHLYFYWYRQILGQKVEFLVSFYNNEISEKSEIFDDQFSVERPDGSNFTLKIRSTKLEDSAMYFCASRGQVNGYTFGSGTRLTVV.

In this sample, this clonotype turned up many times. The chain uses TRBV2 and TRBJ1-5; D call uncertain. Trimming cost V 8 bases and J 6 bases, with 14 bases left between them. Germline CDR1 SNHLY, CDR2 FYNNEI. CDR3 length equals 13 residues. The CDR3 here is CASGGTLGQPQHF. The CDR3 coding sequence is TGTGCCAGCGGCGGCACGCTGGGTCAGCCCCAGCATTTT.

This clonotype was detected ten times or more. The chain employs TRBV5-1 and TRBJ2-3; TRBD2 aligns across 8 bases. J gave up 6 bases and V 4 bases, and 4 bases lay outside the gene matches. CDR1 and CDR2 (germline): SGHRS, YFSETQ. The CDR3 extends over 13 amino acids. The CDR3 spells CASSNGLADTQYF. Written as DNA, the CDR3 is TGCGCCAGCAGCAACGGACTAGCCGATACGCAGTATTTT.

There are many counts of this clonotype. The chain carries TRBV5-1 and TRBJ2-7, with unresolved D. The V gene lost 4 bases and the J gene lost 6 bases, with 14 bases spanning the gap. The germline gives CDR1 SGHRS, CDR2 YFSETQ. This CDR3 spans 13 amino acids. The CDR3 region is CASSPADWVEQYF. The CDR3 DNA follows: TGCGCCAGCAGCCCCGCCGACTGGGTCGAGCAGTACTTC.